The text below deals with one TCR beta chain. The data were taken from a study of T-cell reconstitution after alpha-beta-depleted transplantation in children. The CDR3 length is 15 residues. Trimming removed 5 bases from V and 8 bases from J; junction bases left unmatched: 11. The germline V gene has CDR1 SGHAT and CDR2 FQNNGV. Preparation of the TCRbeta library involved a method that used unique molecular identifiers. TCRdb recomputed calls from the PCR reads with MiXCR, one row per CDR3 protein. Of 350,000 to 500,000 distinct CDR3 sequences in the sample, approximately 41% were seen once. The rearrangement joins TRBV11-2 to TRBJ2-1; 8 bases are a match to TRBD1. This TCR derives from a girl aged 2-10 years with aplastic anemia, due to receive a stem cell transplant. The sequenced sample was PBMCs, obtained before TCRalphabeta/CD19-depleted stem cell transplant. CDR3 region: CASSLPRTGNHEQFF. The CDR3 DNA sequence: TGTGCCAGCAGCCTCCCGCGGACAGGGAACCATGAGCAGTTCTTC.